This T cell receptor beta chain appears in the sequencing data of a study of control samples from healthy donors and cancer patients. Germline CDR1 reads GTSNPN; CDR2 reads SVGIG (reference sequence). After removal of 1 base from V and 7 bases from J, the junction contained 8 bases not matched to a gene. The CDR3 contains 15 residues. The data were produced by immunoSEQ multiplex PCR, yet TCRdb's version contains in-frame clones alone and is incomplete. This repertoire shows 25,000 to 35,000 clones, about nine tenths found once; its top ten account for about 12%. The sample comprised PBMCs. The source is a man over 45 with lung cancer. The chain combines TRBV30 with TRBJ2-5; 11 bases align to TRBD2. The CDR3 sequence is CAWSEETSGAGTQYF. CDR3 nucleotide sequence: TGTGCCTGGAGTGAGGAGACTAGCGGGGCTGGGACCCAGTACTTC. The complete variable domain, with remaining parts taken from reference TRBV30 and TRBJ2-5, reads SQTIHQWPATLVQPVGSPLSLECTVEGTSNPNLYWYRQAAGRGLQLLFYSVGIGQISSEVPQNLSASRPQDRQFILSSKKLLLSDSGFYLCAWSEETSGAGTQYFGPGTRLLVL.